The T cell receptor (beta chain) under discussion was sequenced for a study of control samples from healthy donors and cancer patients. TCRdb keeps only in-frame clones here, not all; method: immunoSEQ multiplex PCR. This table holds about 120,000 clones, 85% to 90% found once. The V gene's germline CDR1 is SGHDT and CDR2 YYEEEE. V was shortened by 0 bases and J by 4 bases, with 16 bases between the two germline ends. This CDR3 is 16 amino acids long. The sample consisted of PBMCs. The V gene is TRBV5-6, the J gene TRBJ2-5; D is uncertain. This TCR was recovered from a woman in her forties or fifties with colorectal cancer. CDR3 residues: CASSLVRDIPLETQYF. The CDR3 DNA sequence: TGTGCCAGCAGCTTGGTGCGAGACATTCCTTTAGAGACCCAGTACTTC.